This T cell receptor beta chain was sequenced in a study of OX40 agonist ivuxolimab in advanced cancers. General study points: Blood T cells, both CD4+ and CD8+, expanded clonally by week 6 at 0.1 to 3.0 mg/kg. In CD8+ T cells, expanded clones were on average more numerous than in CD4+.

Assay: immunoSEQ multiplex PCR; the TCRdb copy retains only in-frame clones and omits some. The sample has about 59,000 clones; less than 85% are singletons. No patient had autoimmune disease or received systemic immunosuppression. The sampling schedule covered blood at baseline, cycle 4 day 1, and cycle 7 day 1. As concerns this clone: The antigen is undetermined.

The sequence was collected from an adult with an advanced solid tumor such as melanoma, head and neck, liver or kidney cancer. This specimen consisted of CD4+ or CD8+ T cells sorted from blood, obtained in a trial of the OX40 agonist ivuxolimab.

DNA for the CDR3: TGTGCCAGCAGCGTAGACAGGGTGTACACCGGGGAGCTGTTTTTT. It translates to CASSVDRVYTGELFF. The V call is TRBV9, the J call TRBJ2-2, with a tentative D call TRBD1 (6 bases). The CDR3 runs to 15 residues. CDR1 is SGDLS and CDR2 is YYNGEE in the germline V gene. Trimming pared 0 bases from V and 3 bases from J, leaving 9 bases between.